Below, one TCR beta chain is given with its context. In TCRdb, the RT-PCR reads were re-called with MiXCR into one record per CDR3 protein. The table records hundreds of thousands of distinct CDR3 sequences, 14% of them present only once. The CDR3 contains 16 residues. V was pared by 5 bases and J by 4 bases, with 17 bases between. CDR1 and CDR2 (germline): SGHTA, FQGNSA. Sequenced sample: memory CD4+ T cells from blood. V is TRBV7-2 and J is TRBJ2-2; maybe TRBD1 (5 bases). The sequence was collected from a female donor in good health, serving as a healthy control. CDR3 nucleotides: TGTGCCAGCAGCCTTAGCCCCGACAGAGTCACCGGGGAGCTGTTTTTT. Its protein is CASSLSPDRVTGELFF.